The 19 T cell receptor beta chains below come from one sample, sequenced in a study of beta chain features in type 1 diabetes. Whole-study findings and limits: In every one of the four CD4+ subsets, TCRB CDR3s were moderately but significantly shorter in Type 1 diabetes patients.

Since all of the isolated RNA was reverse transcribed, expressed TCRB transcripts were what got sequenced. Using immunoSEQ multiplex PCR, the repertoire was profiled, and TCRdb retains in-frame clones only, with some absent. The table lists more than 250,000 clones, around 21% of them singletons. Their antigens remain unidentified. Material for sequencing was naive CD4+ T cells from blood. Receptors originate from a woman aged 40 to 50 with type 1 diabetes.

This clone appeared a few times. The J gene is TRBJ2-7, the V gene TRBV9; possibly TRBD1 for D (5 bases). V lost 4 bases to trimming and J lost 0 bases, with 17 bases between them. Germline CDR1 SGDLS, CDR2 YYNGEE. The length of the CDR3 is 16 residues. CDR3 sequence (DNA): TGTGCCAGCAGCCCTTACCCACAGGCGAGCTCCTACGAGCAGTACTTC. It codes for CASSPYPQASSYEQYF.

This clone came up a few times. The genes are TRBV4-3 and TRBJ2-1; D might be TRBD1 (7 bases). The CDR3 is 16 residues long. Trimming removed 2 bases from V and 7 bases from J, with 18 bases in between. Germline V gene sequence: CDR1 LGHNA, CDR2 YSLEER. CDR3 in amino acids: CASSQPATGEENEQFF. CDR3 nucleotides: TGCGCCAGCAGCCAACCCGCCACAGGGGAGGAAAATGAGCAGTTCTTC.

There are a few counts of this clone. CDR3 amino acids: CASSGPGGNEKLFF. The CDR3 nucleotides read TGCGCCAGCAGCGGACCCGGAGGGAATGAAAAACTGTTTTTT. V and J are TRBV5-1 and TRBJ1-4; D is ambiguous. Trimming took off 4 bases at V and 5 bases at J, with 12 bases between the two ends. The CDR3 is 14 residues long. Germline V gene sequence: CDR1 SGHRS, CDR2 YFSETQ.

This clone occurred a few times. This rearrangement joins TRBV25-1 to TRBJ2-7; a possible D gene is TRBD2 (6 bases). Germline CDR1 and CDR2: MGHDK and SYGVNS. The germline V and J ends were trimmed by 4 bases and 4 bases, with 11 bases remaining between them. The CDR3 spans 13 residues. DNA for the CDR3: TGTGCCAGCAGTGTTCCGGGGGTTTACGAGCAGTACTTC. Its protein product is CASSVPGVYEQYF.

The chain employs TRBV4-3 and TRBJ2-1, with a weak D call TRBD2 (5 bases). This CDR3 has 13 amino acids. Germline assignment: CDR1 LGHNA and CDR2 YSLEER. Trimming left V 4 bases short and J 7 bases short, with 11 bases between. CDR3 DNA sequence: TGCGCCAGCAGCCCAGGACTTGTTAATGAGCAGTTCTTC. Amino acids: CASSPGLVNEQFF.

The chain has TRBV7-2 and TRBJ2-2; D may be TRBD1 (5 bases). Trimming pared 4 bases from V and 7 bases from J, leaving 16 bases between. The CDR3 loop spans 15 amino acids. Germline V gene lookup returns CDR1 SGHTA and CDR2 FQGNSA. The CDR3, as DNA: TGTGCCAGCAGCTCGTACGCCAGGGAAGGCGGGGAGCTGTTTTTT. It yields the protein CASSSYAREGGELFF.

The chain uses TRBV4-2 and TRBJ2-7; 11 bases match TRBD1. Trimming took 2 bases from V and 3 from J; bases not matched to a gene: 6. CDR1 is LGHNA, CDR2 YNFKEQ, per germline. The CDR3 consists of 16 residues. The CDR3 spells CASSQFPGQGGYEQYF. The CDR3 DNA reads as TGTGCCAGCAGCCAATTTCCGGGACAGGGGGGCTACGAGCAGTACTTC.

This clone was picked up a small number of times. The chain couples TRBV4-1 to TRBJ1-4; 8 positions match TRBD1. The CDR3 has 15 amino acids. CDR1 and CDR2 from the germline V gene are MGHRA and YSYEKL. V lost 0 bases, J lost 10 bases, and 7 bases stayed unmatched. The CDR3 here is CASSQEGQGAGKLFF. For the CDR3, the DNA is TGCGCCAGCAGCCAAGAGGGGCAGGGGGCGGGAAAACTGTTTTTT.

The chain uses TRBV29-1 and TRBJ1-4; 7 bases are shared with TRBD1. Germline-derived CDR1 and CDR2 are SQVTM and ANQGSEA. The CDR3 runs 14 residues. With V trimmed by 6 bases and J by 7 bases, 11 bases remained unmatched. In nucleotides, the CDR3 is TGCAGCGTGGCTGACAGGGCAGGGGGTGAAAAACTGTTTTTT. It codes for CSVADRAGGEKLFF.

The chain uses TRBV5-1 and TRBJ2-1, with 8 bases fitting TRBD2. Germline CDR1 and CDR2: SGHRS and YFSETQ. The CDR3 extends over 17 amino acids. Trimming removed 1 base from V and 0 bases from J; junction bases left unmatched: 6. CDR3 residues: CASSLTPTSGSYNEQFF. CDR3 DNA: TGCGCCAGCAGCTTGACTCCTACTAGCGGCTCCTACAATGAGCAGTTCTTC.

The V and J genes are TRBV29-1 and TRBJ2-5, with TRBD2 as a possible D gene (5 bases). The CDR3 loop spans 13 amino acids. V gave up 6 bases and J gave up 1 base, with 12 bases separating them. Looked up from germline, CDR1 is SQVTM and CDR2 is ANQGSEA. CDR3 region: CSVEGRVQETQYF. The DNA for the CDR3 is TGCAGCGTCGAGGGAAGGGTCCAAGAGACCCAGTACTTC.

This chain connects TRBV9 to TRBJ2-5, with D tentatively TRBD2 (6 bases). The CDR3 spans 14 residues. Germline values: CDR1 SGDLS, CDR2 YYNGEE. V lost 4 bases to trimming and J lost 5 bases, with 15 bases between them. CDR3 sequence (DNA): TGTGCCAGCAGCATAGCTGGGGCGGGGGAGACCCAGTACTTC. Its translation: CASSIAGAGETQYF.

The chain has TRBV4-3 and TRBJ2-4; maybe TRBD1 (7 bases). Germline values: CDR1 LGHNA, CDR2 YSLEER. The CDR3 sequence is 19 residues long. Trimming removed 0 bases at V and 0 bases at J, with 18 bases between. The CDR3 region is CASSQDRGGTDLAKNIQYF. The CDR3 region has the DNA TGCGCCAGCAGCCAAGATAGAGGGGGGACAGATCTAGCCAAAAACATTCAGTACTTC.

The chain is built from TRBV28 and TRBJ1-2; D unclear. Germline CDR1 MDHEN, CDR2 SYDVKM. The V gene lost 7 bases and the J gene lost 4 bases, with 10 bases spanning the gap. The CDR3 has 12 amino acids. CDR3 sequence: CASTAALYGYTF. CDR3 bases: TGTGCCAGCACCGCGGCCCTCTATGGCTACACCTTC.

This clone was seen only a few times. The rearrangement uses TRBV7-2 and TRBJ2-7; D is perhaps TRBD1 (5 bases). Germline CDR1 is SGHTA and CDR2 is FQGNSA. The CDR3 spans 13 residues. V lost 5 bases, J lost 3 bases, and 11 bases lay in between. Here the CDR3 reads CASSPVQGYEQYF. CDR3 DNA: TGTGCCAGCAGCCCCGTCCAGGGCTACGAGCAGTACTTC.

This chain uses TRBV5-4 with TRBJ2-1; perhaps TRBD2 as D (5 bases). Germline V gene data show CDR1 as SGHNT and CDR2 as YYREEE (reference sequence). The CDR3 length is 15 residues. The V and J ends lost 0 bases and 7 bases respectively, with 14 bases between them. Here the CDR3 reads CASSLGGRTGNEQFF. The CDR3 coding sequence is TGTGCCAGCAGCTTGGGTGGTCGTACGGGGAATGAGCAGTTCTTC.

This clone was seen more than once but under ten times. CDR3: CASSLLAGSTGELFF. CDR3 nucleotides: TGTGCCAGCAGCCTACTAGCGGGGAGTACCGGGGAGCTGTTTTTT. V is TRBV7-9 and J is TRBJ2-2; 10 bases match TRBD2. The CDR3 length is 15 residues. Germline CDR1 SEHNR, CDR2 FQNEAQ (reference sequence). J gave up 5 bases and V 5 bases, and 5 bases lay outside the gene matches.

This clone appeared a few times. The chain employs TRBV28 and TRBJ1-5; 10 positions agree with TRBD1. With 2 bases clipped from V and 2 bases from J, the junction kept 3 bases outside the gene matches. Germline assignment: CDR1 MDHEN and CDR2 SYDVKM. This CDR3 has 16 amino acids. Here the CDR3 DNA reads TGTGCCAGCAGTTTACTGACAGGGGGCGGCAATCAGCCCCAGCATTTT. Its translation: CASSLLTGGGNQPQHF. Together with reference TRBV28 and TRBJ1-5, the CDR3 gives the full variable domain: DVKVTQSSRYLVKRTGEKVFLECVQDMDHENMFWYRQDPGLGLRLIYFSYDVKMKEKGDIPEGYSVSREKKERFSLILESASTNQTSMYLCASSLLTGGGNQPQHFGDGTRLSIL.

This clone has a handful of counts. The V and J genes are TRBV29-1 and TRBJ2-7, with TRBD2 matching 11 bases. The CDR3 covers 16 residues. Germline lookup yields CDR1 SQVTM and CDR2 ANQGSEA. V was pared by 6 bases and J by 2 bases, with 12 bases of the junction left unmatched. CDR3 DNA: TGCAGCGTGGGGGGTGGACTAGCGGGTGCTACCTACGAGCAGTACTTC. Its protein product is CSVGGGLAGATYEQYF.